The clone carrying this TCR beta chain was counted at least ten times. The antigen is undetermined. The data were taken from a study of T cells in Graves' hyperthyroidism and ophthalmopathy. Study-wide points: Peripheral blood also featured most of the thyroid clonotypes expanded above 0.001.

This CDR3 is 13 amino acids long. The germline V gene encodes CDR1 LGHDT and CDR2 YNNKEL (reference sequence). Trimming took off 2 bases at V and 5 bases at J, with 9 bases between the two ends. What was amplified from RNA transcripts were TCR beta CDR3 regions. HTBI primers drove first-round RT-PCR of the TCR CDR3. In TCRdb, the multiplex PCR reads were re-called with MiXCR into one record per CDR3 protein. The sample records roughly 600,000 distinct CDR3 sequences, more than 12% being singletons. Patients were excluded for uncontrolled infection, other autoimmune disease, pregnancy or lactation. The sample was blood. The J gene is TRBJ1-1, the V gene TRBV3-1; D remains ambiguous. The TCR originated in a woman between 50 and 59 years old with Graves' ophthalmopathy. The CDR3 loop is CASSQIIGTEAFF. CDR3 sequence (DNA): TGTGCCAGCAGCCAAATTATCGGGACTGAAGCTTTCTTT.